Reported below is one TCR beta chain. The antigen remains unidentified. These data are taken from a study of Ad26.COV2.S vaccination and SARS-CoV-2 variants. Trimming left V 0 bases short and J 5 bases short, with 8 bases between. Germline values: CDR1 SGHVS, CDR2 FNYEAQ. The CDR3 sequence is 13 residues long. This sample's treatment: about 20 received Ad26.COV2.S at low or high dose, single or two shots; roughly five received placebo; per-sample allocation not given. Day 63 after the first injection of vaccine or placebo was the sampling time. Method: immunoSEQ multiplex PCR; TCRdb's copy keeps in-frame clones and lacks some. The table lists fewer than 800,000 clones, 89% of them singletons. Study outcomes and limitations: Vaccine recipients and placebo recipients showed similar non-spike TCR breadth.

The sample was peripheral blood, taken in a trial of Ad26.COV2.S vaccine versus placebo. This sequence joins TRBV7-6 and TRBJ2-7; maybe TRBD2 (5 bases). This sequence originates from a person aged 18-65 years who received the Ad26.COV2.S COVID-19 vaccine or a placebo. The chain's CDR3 is CASSLAGSDEQYF. CDR3 coding DNA: TGTGCCAGCAGCTTAGCAGGGAGCGACGAGCAGTACTTC.